This entry concerns a single TCR beta chain. Antigen specificity is unknown. The data originate from a study of cytomegalovirus exposure and HLA in healthy donors. Study-wide context: Early released data comprised about 90 million unique TCRs from HLA-typed donors. Study results and caveats: In an earlier analysis, in approximately 630 donors, most V segments appeared productive either ~90% or ~30% of the time.

Germline CDR1 is KGHSH and CDR2 is LQKENI. The CDR3 has 17 amino acids. J was trimmed by 7 bases and V by 2 bases; bases with no gene match: 9. Primers for the PCR totalled 60 Vbeta and 13 Jbeta. Assay used: immunoSEQ multiplex PCR; TCRdb lists only in-frame clones, some missing. The sample lists around 110,000 clones; over 80% were seen once. The sample taken for sequencing was PBMCs. V and J are TRBV18 and TRBJ2-1; 12 bases match TRBD2. The clonotype originates from a man younger than 40 in good health and CMV-seronegative. CDR3 DNA sequence: TGTGCCAGCTCACCATGGGGAACCGGGACTAGCGGGAATGAGCAGTTCTTC. Protein sequence: CASSPWGTGTSGNEQFF.